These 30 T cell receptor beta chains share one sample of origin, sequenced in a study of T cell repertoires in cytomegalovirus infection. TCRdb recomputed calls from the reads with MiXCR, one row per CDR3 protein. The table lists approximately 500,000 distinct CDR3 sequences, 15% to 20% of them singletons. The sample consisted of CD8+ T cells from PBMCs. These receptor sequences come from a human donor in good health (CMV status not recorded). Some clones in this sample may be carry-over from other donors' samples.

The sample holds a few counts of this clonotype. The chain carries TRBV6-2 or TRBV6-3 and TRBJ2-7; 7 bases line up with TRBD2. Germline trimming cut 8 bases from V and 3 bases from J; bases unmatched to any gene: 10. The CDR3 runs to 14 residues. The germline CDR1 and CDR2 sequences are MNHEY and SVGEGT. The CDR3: CASQAGFENYEQYF. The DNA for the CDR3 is TGTGCCAGCCAAGCGGGGTTTGAGAACTACGAGCAGTACTTC.

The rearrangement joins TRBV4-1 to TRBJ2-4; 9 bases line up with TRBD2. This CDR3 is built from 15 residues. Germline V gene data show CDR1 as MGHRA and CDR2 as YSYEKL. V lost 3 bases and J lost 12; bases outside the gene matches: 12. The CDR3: CASSQGWTSVSPQYF. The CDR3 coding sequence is TGCGCCAGCAGCCAGGGATGGACTAGCGTCTCCCCTCAGTACTTC.

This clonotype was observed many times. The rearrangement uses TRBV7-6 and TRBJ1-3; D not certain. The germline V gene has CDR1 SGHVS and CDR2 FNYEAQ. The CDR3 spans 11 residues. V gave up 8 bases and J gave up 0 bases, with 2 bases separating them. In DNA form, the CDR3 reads TGTGCCAGCCTCTCTGGAAACACCATATATTTT. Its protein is CASLSGNTIYF.

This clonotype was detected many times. The CDR3 loop reads CASSLGFDEQFF. The DNA of the CDR3 is TGTGCCAGCAGCTTGGGGTTTGATGAGCAGTTCTTC. The rearrangement uses TRBV7-3 and TRBJ2-1; D is unresolved. Germline V lookup: CDR1 SGHTA, CDR2 FQGTGA. The CDR3 contains 12 residues. Trimming stripped 3 bases from V and 8 bases from J, with 8 bases between.

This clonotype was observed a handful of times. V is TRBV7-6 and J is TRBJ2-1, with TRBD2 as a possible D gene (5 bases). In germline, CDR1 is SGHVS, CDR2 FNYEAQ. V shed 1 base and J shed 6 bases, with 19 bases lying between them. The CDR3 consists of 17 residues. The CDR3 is CASSLGEAGYSLNEQFF. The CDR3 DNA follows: TGTGCCAGCAGCTTAGGAGAGGCGGGTTACTCGCTCAATGAGCAGTTCTTC.

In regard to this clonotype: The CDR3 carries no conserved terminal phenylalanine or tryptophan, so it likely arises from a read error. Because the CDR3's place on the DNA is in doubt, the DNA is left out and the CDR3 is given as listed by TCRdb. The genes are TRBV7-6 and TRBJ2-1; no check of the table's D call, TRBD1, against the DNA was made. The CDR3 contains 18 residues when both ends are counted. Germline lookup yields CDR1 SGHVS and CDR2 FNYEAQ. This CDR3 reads CASSFVAGGVSSYNEQLL.

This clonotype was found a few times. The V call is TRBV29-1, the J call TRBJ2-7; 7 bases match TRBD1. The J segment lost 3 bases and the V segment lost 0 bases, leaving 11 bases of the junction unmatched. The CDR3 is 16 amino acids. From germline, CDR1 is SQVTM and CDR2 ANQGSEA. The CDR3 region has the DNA TGCAGCGTTGAAGATCAGTCAGGGGGTCTACGCTACGAGCAGTACTTC. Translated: CSVEDQSGGLRYEQYF.

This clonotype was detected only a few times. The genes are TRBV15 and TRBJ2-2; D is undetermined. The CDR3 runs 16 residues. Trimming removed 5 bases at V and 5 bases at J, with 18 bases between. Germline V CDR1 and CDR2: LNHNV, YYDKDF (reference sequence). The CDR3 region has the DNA TGTGCCACCAGCGAAACAAAAAGGTTGGGGACCGGGGAGCTGTTTTTT. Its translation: CATSETKRLGTGELFF.

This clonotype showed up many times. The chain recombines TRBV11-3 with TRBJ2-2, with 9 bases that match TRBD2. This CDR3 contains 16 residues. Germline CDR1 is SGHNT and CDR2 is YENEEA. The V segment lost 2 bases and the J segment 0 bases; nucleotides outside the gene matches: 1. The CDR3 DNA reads TGTGCCAGCAGCTTAAAGCGGGAGGCGAACACCGGGGAGCTGTTTTTT. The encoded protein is CASSLKREANTGELFF. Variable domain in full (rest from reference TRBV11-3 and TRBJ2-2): EAGVVQSPRYKIIEKKQPVAFWCNPISGHNTLYWYLQNLGQGPELLIRYENEEAVDDSQLPKDRFSAERLKGVDSTLKIQPAELGDSAVYLCASSLKREANTGELFFGEGSRLTVL.

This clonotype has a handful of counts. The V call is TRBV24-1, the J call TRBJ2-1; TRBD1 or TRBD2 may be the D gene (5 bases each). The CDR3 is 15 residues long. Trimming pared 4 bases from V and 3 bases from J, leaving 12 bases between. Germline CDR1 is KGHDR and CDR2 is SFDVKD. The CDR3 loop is CATSDGDGIYNEQFF. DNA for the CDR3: TGTGCCACCAGTGACGGGGACGGGATCTACAATGAGCAGTTCTTC.

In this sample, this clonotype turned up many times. The DNA for the CDR3 is TGTGCCAGCAGCCAAGAGCGGGGAGCCCAAGAGACCCAGTACTTC. It is translated as CASSQERGAQETQYF. The V gene is TRBV7-8, the J gene TRBJ2-5, with TRBD2 matching 7 bases. Trimming at V came to 5 bases and at J to 1 base, leaving 7 bases not matched to a gene. CDR3 length: 15 amino acids. The V gene's germline CDR1 is SGHVS and CDR2 FQNEAQ.

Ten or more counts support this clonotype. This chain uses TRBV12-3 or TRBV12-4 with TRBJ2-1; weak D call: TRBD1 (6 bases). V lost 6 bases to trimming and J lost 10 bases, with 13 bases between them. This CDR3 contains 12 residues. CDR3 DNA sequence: TGTGCCAGCAGGTCACGAGACAGGGAGCAGTTCTTC. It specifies CASRSRDREQFF.

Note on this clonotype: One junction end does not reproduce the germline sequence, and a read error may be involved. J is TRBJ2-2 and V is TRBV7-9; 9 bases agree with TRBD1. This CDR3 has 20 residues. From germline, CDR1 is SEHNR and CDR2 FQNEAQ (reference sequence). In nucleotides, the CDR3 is TGTGCCAGCAGCTCCGTCCCGGGACAGGGAGAATTCTCGAACACCGGGGAGCAGTTTTTT. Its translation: CASSSVPGQGEFSNTGEQFF.

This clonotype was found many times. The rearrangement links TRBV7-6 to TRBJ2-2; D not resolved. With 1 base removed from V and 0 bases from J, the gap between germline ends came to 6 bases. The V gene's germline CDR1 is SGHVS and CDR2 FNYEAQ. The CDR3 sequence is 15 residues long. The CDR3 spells CASSLGAANTGELFF. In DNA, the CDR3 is TGTGCCAGCAGCTTAGGGGCAGCGAACACCGGGGAGCTGTTTTTT.

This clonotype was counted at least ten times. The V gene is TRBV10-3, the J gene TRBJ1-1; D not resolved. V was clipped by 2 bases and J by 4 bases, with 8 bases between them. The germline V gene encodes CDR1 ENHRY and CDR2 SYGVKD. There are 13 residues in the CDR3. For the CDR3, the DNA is TGTGCCATCAGTGAGAAGTACGGCACTGAAGCTTTCTTT. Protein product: CAISEKYGTEAFF.

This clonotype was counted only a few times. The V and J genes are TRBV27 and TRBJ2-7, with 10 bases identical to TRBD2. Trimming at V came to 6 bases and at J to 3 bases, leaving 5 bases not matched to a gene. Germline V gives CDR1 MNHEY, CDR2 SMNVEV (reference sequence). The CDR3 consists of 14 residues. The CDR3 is CASRAAGGNYEQYF. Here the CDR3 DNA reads TGTGCCAGCAGGGCAGCGGGAGGGAACTACGAGCAGTACTTC.

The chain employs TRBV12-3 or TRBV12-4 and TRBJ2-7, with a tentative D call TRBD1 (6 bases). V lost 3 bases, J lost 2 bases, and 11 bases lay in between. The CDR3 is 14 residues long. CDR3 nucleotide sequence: TGTGCCAGCAGTTTCCGGACAGACCCCTACGAGCAGTACTTC. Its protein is CASSFRTDPYEQYF.

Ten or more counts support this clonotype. The CDR3 is CASTKYRATSTDEQYF. CDR3 nucleotides: TGTGCCAGCACCAAATACAGGGCCACATCCACGGACGAGCAGTACTTC. This chain links TRBV6-2 or TRBV6-3 with TRBJ2-7; tentatively, D is TRBD1 (6 bases). There are 16 residues in the CDR3. Trimming left V 7 bases short and J 5 bases short, with 24 bases between. Germline-derived CDR1 and CDR2 are MNHEY and SVGEGT.

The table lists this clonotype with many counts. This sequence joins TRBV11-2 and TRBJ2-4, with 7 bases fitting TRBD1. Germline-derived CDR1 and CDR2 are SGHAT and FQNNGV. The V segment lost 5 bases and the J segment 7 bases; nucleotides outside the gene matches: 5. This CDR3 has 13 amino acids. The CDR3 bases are TGTGCCAGCAGCCCGACAGGGAATAACATTCAGTACTTC. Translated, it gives CASSPTGNNIQYF.

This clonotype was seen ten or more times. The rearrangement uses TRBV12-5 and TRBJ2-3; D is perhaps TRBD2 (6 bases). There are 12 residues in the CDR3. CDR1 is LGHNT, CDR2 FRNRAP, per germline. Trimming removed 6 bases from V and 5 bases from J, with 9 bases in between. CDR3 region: CASGRGIDTQYF. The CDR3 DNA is TGTGCTAGTGGCCGGGGGATAGATACGCAGTATTTT.

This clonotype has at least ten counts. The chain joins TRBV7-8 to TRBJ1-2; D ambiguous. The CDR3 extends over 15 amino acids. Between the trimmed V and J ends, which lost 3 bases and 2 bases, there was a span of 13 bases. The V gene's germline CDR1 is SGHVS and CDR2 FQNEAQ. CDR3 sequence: CASSFLGTENYGYTF. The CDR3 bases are TGTGCCAGCAGCTTTTTGGGTACAGAGAACTATGGCTACACCTTC.

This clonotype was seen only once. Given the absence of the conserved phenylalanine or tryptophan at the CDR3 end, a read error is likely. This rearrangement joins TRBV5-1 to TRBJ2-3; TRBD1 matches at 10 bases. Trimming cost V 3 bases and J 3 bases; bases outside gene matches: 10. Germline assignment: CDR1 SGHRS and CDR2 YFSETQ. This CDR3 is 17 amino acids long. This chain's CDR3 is CASSSLIGTGDTDTQYY. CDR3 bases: TGCGCCAGCAGCTCATTGATCGGGACAGGGGATACAGATACGCAGTATTAT.

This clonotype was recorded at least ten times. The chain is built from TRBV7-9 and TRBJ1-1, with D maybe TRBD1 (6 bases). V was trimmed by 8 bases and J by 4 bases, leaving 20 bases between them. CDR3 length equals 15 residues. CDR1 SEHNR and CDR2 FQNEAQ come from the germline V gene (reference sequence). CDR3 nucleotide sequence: TGTGCCAGCGATAGACGGGGGGCAGCCTCCACTGAAGCTTTCTTT. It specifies CASDRRGAASTEAFF.

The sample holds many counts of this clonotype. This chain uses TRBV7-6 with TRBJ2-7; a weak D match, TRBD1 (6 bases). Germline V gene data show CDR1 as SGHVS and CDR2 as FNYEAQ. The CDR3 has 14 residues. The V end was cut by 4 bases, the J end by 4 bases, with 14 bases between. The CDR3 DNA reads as TGTGCCAGCAGCTCCGGGACATCCAAATACGAGCAGTACTTC. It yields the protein CASSSGTSKYEQYF.

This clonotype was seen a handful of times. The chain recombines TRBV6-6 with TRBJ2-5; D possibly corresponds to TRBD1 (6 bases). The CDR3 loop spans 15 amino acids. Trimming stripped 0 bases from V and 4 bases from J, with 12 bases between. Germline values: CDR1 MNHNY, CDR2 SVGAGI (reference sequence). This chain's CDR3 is CASSYSQGFGETQYF. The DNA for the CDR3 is TGTGCCAGCAGTTACTCCCAGGGGTTCGGAGAGACCCAGTACTTC.

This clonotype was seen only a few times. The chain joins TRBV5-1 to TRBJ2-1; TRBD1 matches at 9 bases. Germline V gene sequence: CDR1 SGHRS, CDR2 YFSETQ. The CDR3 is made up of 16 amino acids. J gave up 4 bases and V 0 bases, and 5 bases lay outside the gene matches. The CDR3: CASSLDGTGPYNEQFF. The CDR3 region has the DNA TGCGCCAGCAGCTTGGATGGGACAGGGCCGTACAATGAGCAGTTCTTC.

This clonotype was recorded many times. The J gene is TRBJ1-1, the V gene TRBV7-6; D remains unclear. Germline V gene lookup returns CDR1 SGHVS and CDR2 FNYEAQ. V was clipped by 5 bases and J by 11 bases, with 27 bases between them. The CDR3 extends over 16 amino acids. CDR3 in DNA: TGTGCCAGCAGCGCACGGGAGGGCTCGAGCCGGGGTGTGGCTTTCTTT. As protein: CASSAREGSSRGVAFF.

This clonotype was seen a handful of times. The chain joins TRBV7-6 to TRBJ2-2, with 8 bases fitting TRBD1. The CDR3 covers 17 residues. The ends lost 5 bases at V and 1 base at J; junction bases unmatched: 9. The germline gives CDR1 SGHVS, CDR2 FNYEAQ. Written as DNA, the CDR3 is TGTGCCAGCAGCCCCAGCTCCGGGACAGGGAACACCGGGGAGCTGTTTTTT. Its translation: CASSPSSGTGNTGELFF.

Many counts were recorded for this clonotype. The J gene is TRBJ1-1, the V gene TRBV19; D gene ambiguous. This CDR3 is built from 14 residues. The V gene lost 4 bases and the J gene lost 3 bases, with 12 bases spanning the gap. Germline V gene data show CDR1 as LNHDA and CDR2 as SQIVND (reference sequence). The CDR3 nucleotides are TGTGCCAGTAGTACGTCCCATGGGTACACTGAAGCTTTCTTT. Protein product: CASSTSHGYTEAFF.

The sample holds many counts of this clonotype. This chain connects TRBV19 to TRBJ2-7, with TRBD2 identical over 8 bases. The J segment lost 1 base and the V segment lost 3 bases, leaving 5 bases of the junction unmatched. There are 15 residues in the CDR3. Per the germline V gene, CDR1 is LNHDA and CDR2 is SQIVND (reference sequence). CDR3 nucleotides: TGTGCCAGTAGTATCTTGGGACTAGGTTCCTACGAGCAGTACTTC. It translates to CASSILGLGSYEQYF.